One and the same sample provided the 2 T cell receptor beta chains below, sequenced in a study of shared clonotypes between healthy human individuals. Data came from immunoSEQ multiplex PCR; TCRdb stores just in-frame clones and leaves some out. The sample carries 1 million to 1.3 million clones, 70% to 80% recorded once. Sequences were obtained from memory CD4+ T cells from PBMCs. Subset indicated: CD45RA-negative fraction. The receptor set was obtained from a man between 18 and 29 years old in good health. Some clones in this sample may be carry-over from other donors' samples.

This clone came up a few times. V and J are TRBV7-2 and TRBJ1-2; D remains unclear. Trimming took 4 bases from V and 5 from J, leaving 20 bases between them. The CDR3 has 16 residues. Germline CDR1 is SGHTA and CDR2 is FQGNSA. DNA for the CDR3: TGTGCCAGCAGCTCACCCATGCCCTTCGTCTTATATGGCTACACCTTC. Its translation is CASSSPMPFVLYGYTF.

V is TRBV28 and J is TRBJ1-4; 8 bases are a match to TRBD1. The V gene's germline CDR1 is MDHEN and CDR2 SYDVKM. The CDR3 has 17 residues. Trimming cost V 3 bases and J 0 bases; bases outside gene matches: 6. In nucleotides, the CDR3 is TGTGCCAGCAGTTTTGCCGGGACAGGTCCAACTAATGAAAAACTGTTTTTT. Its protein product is CASSFAGTGPTNEKLFF.